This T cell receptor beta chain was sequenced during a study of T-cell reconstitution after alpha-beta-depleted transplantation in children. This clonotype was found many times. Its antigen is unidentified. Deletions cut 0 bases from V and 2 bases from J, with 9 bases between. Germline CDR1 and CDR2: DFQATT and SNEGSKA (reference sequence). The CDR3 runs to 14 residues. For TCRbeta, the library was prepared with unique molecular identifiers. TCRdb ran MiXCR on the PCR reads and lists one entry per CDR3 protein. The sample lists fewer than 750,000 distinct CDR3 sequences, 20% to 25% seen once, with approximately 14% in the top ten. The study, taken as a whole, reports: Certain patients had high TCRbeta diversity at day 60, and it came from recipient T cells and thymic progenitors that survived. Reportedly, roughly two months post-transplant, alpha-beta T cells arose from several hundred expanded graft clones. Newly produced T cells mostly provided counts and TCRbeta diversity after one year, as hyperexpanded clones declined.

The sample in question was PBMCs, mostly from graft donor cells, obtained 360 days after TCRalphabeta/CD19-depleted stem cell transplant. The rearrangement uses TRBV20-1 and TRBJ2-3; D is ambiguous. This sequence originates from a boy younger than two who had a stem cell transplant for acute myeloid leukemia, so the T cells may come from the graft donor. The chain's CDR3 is CSAREGKPTDTQYF. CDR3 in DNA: TGCAGTGCTAGAGAAGGGAAGCCCACAGATACGCAGTATTTT.